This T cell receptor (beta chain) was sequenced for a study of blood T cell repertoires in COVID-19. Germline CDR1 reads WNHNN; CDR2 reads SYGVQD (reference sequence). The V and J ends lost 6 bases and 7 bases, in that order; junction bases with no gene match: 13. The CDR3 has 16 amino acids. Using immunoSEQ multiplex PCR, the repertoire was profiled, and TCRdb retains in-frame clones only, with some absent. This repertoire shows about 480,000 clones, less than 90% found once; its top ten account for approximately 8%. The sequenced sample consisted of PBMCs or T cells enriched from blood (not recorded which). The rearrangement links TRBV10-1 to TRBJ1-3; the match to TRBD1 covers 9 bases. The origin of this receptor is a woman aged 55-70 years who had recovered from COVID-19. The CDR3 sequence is CASSPNAGTGPNTIYF. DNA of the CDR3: TGCGCCAGCAGCCCAAACGCCGGGACAGGGCCTAACACCATATATTTT.